Given below is one T cell receptor (beta chain) in context. The target antigen is unknown. The time point here: baseline pretreatment blood. The treatment is: 15 Gy SBRT to primary tumor, nephrectomy 4 weeks later. Radiation-treated patients gave blood at baseline, week 2 and week 4. The patient's renal cell carcinoma had clear cell pathology. This specimen comes from a study of radiation and T cells in renal cell carcinoma. The wider study: Nephrectomy followed 15 Gy stereotactic body radiation by 4 weeks.

Findings and caveats of the study: In blood, top tumor clones expanded by 2 weeks, shrinking by 4.

This CDR3 is 13 amino acids long. The ends were cut back, 5 bases at V and 5 bases at J, with 13 bases in the middle. CDR1 is SGHVS and CDR2 is FQNEAQ in the germline V gene. Repertoires were generated with immunoSEQ multiplex PCR, while TCRdb's copy carries only in-frame clones and drops some. The table shows some 100,000 clones, with under 90% occurring only once. The sequence came from a man aged 55 to 70 with renal cell carcinoma. Material: blood, obtained from a patient whose treatment included radiotherapy and nephrectomy. This chain joins TRBV7-8 and TRBJ2-7; D could derive from TRBD1 or TRBD2 (5 bases each). In DNA form, the CDR3 reads TGTGCCAGCAGCCCAGTGGGGGAGCACGAGCAGTACTTC. Protein sequence: CASSPVGEHEQYF.